A selection of T cell receptor beta chains follows, all from one sample in a study of blood T cell repertoires in COVID-19. Assay: immunoSEQ multiplex PCR; the TCRdb copy retains only in-frame clones and omits some. Of under 200,000 clones listed, roughly 84% were seen once; the top ten hold approximately 9.8%. Sequencing was carried out using peripheral blood. The source is a woman older than 75 with acute or convalescent COVID-19. Each CDR3 is given with its conserved first and last residue. D genes are given only for firm matches. Clone size is shown for a subset of rows, as once, few, many or a class of expanded clone.

CDR3 protein: CASSNSFEQFF; CDR3 DNA: TGTGCCAGTAGTAACAGCTTTGAGCAGTTCTTC; D gene: .; CDR3 length: 11; clone size: .; V gene: TRBV19; J gene: TRBJ2-1
CDR3 protein: CAWGHHRATEAFF; CDR3 DNA: TGTGCCTGGGGGCACCACAGGGCCACTGAAGCTTTCTTT; D gene: .; CDR3 length: 13; clone size: .; V gene: TRBV30; J gene: TRBJ1-1
CDR3 protein: CASSPGAEARGYTF; CDR3 DNA: TGTGCCAGCAGCCCGGGAGCGGAAGCACGGGGCTACACCTTC; D gene: .; CDR3 length: 14; clone size: .; V gene: TRBV3-1/TRBV3-2; J gene: TRBJ1-2
CDR3 protein: CASSQNPTATNEKLFF; CDR3 DNA: TGTGCCAGCAGCCAAAACCCGACAGCAACTAATGAAAAACTGTTTTTT; D gene: .; CDR3 length: 16; clone size: .; V gene: TRBV3-1/TRBV3-2; J gene: TRBJ1-4
CDR3 protein: CASSLGLIGAEQYF; CDR3 DNA: TGTGCCAGCAGCTTAGGTCTGATAGGGGCGGAGCAGTACTTC; D gene: .; CDR3 length: 14; clone size: few; V gene: TRBV7-9; J gene: TRBJ2-7
CDR3 protein: CASSVDASGGATDTQYF; CDR3 DNA: TGTGCCAGCAGCGTAGACGCTAGCGGGGGGGCAACAGATACGCAGTATTTT; D gene: TRBD2; CDR3 length: 17; clone size: .; V gene: TRBV9; J gene: TRBJ2-3
CDR3 protein: CASSMAGAYNEQFF; CDR3 DNA: TGTGCCAGTAGTATGGCGGGAGCCTACAATGAGCAGTTCTTC; D gene: TRBD2; CDR3 length: 14; clone size: few; V gene: TRBV19; J gene: TRBJ2-1
CDR3 protein: CASSLGVQAPTKAFF; CDR3 DNA: TGCGCCAGCAGCTTGGGAGTGCAGGCCCCTACGAAGGCTTTCTTT; D gene: .; CDR3 length: 15; clone size: .; V gene: TRBV5-1; J gene: TRBJ1-1
CDR3 protein: CSAYQGTEAFF; CDR3 DNA: TGCAGTGCGTATCAGGGCACTGAAGCTTTCTTT; D gene: .; CDR3 length: 11; clone size: .; V gene: TRBV20-1; J gene: TRBJ1-1
CDR3 protein: CASSSTSNEQFF; CDR3 DNA: TGCGCCAGCAGCTCGACTAGTAATGAGCAGTTCTTC; D gene: .; CDR3 length: 12; clone size: .; V gene: TRBV5-1; J gene: TRBJ2-1
CDR3 protein: CASSEAVAGTMLVF; CDR3 DNA: TGTGCCAGCAGTGAAGCGGTTGCAGGTACAATGTTAGTCTTC; D gene: .; CDR3 length: 14; clone size: .; V gene: TRBV6-1; J gene: TRBJ2-1
CDR3 protein: CASSYAAPANQPQHF; CDR3 DNA: TGTGCCAGCAGTTACGCGGCCCCGGCCAATCAGCCCCAGCATTTT; D gene: .; CDR3 length: 15; clone size: .; V gene: TRBV6-2/TRBV6-3; J gene: TRBJ1-5
CDR3 protein: CASSRGQGRTDGGYTF; CDR3 DNA: TGTGCCAGCAGTCGCGGACAGGGAAGGACTGACGGGGGCTACACCTTC; D gene: TRBD1; CDR3 length: 16; clone size: once; V gene: TRBV11-2; J gene: TRBJ1-2
CDR3 protein: CASSMLAGFVLTF; CDR3 DNA: TGTGCCAGTAGTATGTTGGCAGGGTTCGTCCTGACTTTC; D gene: .; CDR3 length: 13; clone size: few; V gene: TRBV19; J gene: TRBJ2-6
CDR3 protein: CASSEGPARTDTQYF; CDR3 DNA: TGTGCCAGCAGTGAAGGTCCAGCTAGAACAGATACGCAGTATTTT; D gene: .; CDR3 length: 15; clone size: .; V gene: TRBV2; J gene: TRBJ2-3
CDR3 protein: CASTTGGGDTQYF; CDR3 DNA: TGTGCCAGCACCACGGGGGGCGGAGATACGCAGTATTTT; D gene: .; CDR3 length: 13; clone size: .; V gene: TRBV5-4; J gene: TRBJ2-3
CDR3 protein: CAGGVNGYEQYF; CDR3 DNA: TGTGCTGGAGGGGTTAATGGTTACGAGCAGTACTTC; D gene: .; CDR3 length: 12; clone size: .; V gene: TRBV5-8; J gene: TRBJ2-7
CDR3 protein: CASPSGRAGDTQYF; CDR3 DNA: TGTGCCTCTCCTAGCGGGAGGGCCGGAGATACGCAGTATTTT; D gene: TRBD2; CDR3 length: 14; clone size: .; V gene: TRBV30; J gene: TRBJ2-3
CDR3 protein: CASSLARGGEAFF; CDR3 DNA: TGTGCCAGCAGTTTAGCGCGGGGGGGCGAAGCTTTCTTT; D gene: .; CDR3 length: 13; clone size: .; V gene: TRBV12-3/TRBV12-4; J gene: TRBJ1-1
CDR3 protein: CASLGGGTGELFF; CDR3 DNA: TGCGCCAGTTTGGGGGGAGGGACCGGGGAGCTGTTTTTT; D gene: TRBD2; CDR3 length: 13; clone size: few; V gene: TRBV10-1; J gene: TRBJ2-2
CDR3 protein: CASSLYLGPGGTLFGYTF; CDR3 DNA: TGTGCCAGCAGCTTATACTTGGGGCCGGGGGGAACCCTTTTTGGCTACACCTTC; D gene: .; CDR3 length: 18; clone size: .; V gene: TRBV11-2; J gene: TRBJ1-2
CDR3 protein: CASSLGTAPSTGELFF; CDR3 DNA: TGTGCCAGCAGCTTAGGGACAGCACCTTCTACCGGGGAGCTGTTTTTT; D gene: .; CDR3 length: 16; clone size: .; V gene: TRBV7-9; J gene: TRBJ2-2
CDR3 protein: CASSTGTNTGELFF; CDR3 DNA: TGTGCCAGTAGCACAGGGACGAACACCGGGGAGCTGTTTTTT; D gene: .; CDR3 length: 14; clone size: .; V gene: TRBV19; J gene: TRBJ2-2
CDR3 protein: CASSLGAVGGEQYF; CDR3 DNA: TGTGCCAGCAGCTTAGGGGCAGTGGGAGGCGAGCAGTACTTC; D gene: .; CDR3 length: 14; clone size: .; V gene: TRBV7-2; J gene: TRBJ2-7
CDR3 protein: CASSQAPRDRERAYEQYF; CDR3 DNA: TGTGCCAGCAGCCAAGCTCCCCGGGACAGGGAGAGGGCCTACGAGCAGTACTTC; D gene: TRBD1; CDR3 length: 18; clone size: .; V gene: TRBV3-1/TRBV3-2; J gene: TRBJ2-7
CDR3 protein: CASSSHLAPENEKLFF; CDR3 DNA: TGTGCCAGTAGTAGCCACTTAGCACCGGAAAATGAAAAACTGTTTTTT; D gene: .; CDR3 length: 16; clone size: .; V gene: TRBV19; J gene: TRBJ1-4
CDR3 protein: CASSARTAGTQHF; CDR3 DNA: TGTGCCAGCAGCGCCCGGACAGCTGGGACCCAGCATTTT; D gene: .; CDR3 length: 13; clone size: .; V gene: TRBV7-2; J gene: TRBJ1-5
CDR3 protein: CASSLEQGVTEAFF; CDR3 DNA: TGCGCCAGCAGCTTAGAACAGGGGGTTACTGAAGCTTTCTTT; D gene: TRBD1; CDR3 length: 14; clone size: .; V gene: TRBV5-1; J gene: TRBJ1-1
CDR3 protein: CASSSSGRLVSRTEAFF; CDR3 DNA: TGTGCCAGCAGCTCGTCCGGGAGGTTAGTGAGTCGCACTGAAGCTTTCTTT; D gene: .; CDR3 length: 17; clone size: .; V gene: TRBV7-8; J gene: TRBJ1-1
CDR3 protein: CASSLRAGQPNEKLFF; CDR3 DNA: TGTGCCAGCAGCTTAAGGGCAGGGCAGCCTAATGAAAAACTGTTTTTT; D gene: .; CDR3 length: 16; clone size: .; V gene: TRBV7-6; J gene: TRBJ1-4